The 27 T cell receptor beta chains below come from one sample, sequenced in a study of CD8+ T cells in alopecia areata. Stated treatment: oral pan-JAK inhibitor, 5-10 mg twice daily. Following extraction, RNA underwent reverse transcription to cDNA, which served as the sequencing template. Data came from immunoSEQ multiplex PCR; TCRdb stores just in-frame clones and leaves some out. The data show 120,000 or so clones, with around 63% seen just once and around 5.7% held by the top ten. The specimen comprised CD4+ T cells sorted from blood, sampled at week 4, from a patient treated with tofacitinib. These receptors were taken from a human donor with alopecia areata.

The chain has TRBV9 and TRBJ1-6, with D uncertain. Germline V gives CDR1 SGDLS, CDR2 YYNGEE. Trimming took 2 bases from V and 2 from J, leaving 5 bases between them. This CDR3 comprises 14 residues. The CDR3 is CASSVGTYNSPLHF. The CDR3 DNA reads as TGTGCCAGCAGCGTCGGGACCTATAATTCACCCCTCCACTTT.

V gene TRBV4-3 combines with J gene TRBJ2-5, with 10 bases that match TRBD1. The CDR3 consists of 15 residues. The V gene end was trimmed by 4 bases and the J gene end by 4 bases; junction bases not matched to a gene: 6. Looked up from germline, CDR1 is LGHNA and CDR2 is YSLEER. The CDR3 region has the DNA TGCGCCAGCAGCCTGGACCGGGACAGGGGAGAGACCCAGTACTTC. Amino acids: CASSLDRDRGETQYF.

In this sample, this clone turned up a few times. For the CDR3, the DNA is TGTGCCAGCAGCCACGAGAACTTAGCGGGAGGCCCTCAAGAGACCCAGTACTTC. Its translation: CASSHENLAGGPQETQYF. This rearrangement joins TRBV4-2 to TRBJ2-5; 10 bases line up with TRBD2. Per the germline V gene, CDR1 is LGHNA and CDR2 is YNFKEQ. V dropped 3 bases and J dropped 2; count of bases not matched to a gene: 12. This CDR3 has 18 residues.

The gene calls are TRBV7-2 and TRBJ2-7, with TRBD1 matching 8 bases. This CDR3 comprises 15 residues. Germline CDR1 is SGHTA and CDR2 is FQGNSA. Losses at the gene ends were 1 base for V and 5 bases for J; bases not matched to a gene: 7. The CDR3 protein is CASSLGRQGSNEQYF. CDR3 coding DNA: TGTGCCAGCAGCTTAGGTCGACAGGGGTCGAACGAGCAGTACTTC.

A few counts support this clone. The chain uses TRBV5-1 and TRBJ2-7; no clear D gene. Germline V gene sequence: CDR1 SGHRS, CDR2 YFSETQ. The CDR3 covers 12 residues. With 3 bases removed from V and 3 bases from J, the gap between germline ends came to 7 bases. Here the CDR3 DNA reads TGCGCCAGCAGCTCGGACGGCTACGAGCAGTACTTC. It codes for CASSSDGYEQYF.

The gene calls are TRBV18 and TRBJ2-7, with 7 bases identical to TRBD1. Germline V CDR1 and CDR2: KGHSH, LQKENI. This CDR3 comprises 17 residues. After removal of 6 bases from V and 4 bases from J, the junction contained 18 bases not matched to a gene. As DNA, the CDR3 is TGTGCCAGCTCCATCGGGACAGCAGGAGGAATAGGGTACGAGCAGTACTTC. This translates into CASSIGTAGGIGYEQYF.

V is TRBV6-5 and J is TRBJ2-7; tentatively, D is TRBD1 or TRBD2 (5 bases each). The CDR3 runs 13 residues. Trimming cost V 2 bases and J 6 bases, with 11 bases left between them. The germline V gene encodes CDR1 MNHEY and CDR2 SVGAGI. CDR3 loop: CASSYAAGSEQYF. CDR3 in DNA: TGTGCCAGCAGTTACGCAGCAGGGAGCGAGCAGTACTTC.

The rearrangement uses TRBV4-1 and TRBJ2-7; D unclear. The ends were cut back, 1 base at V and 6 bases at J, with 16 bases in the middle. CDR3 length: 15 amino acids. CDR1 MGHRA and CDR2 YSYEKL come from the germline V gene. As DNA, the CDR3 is TGCGCCAGCAGCCAAGTGCTCCTCAATTTGGCCGAGCAGTACTTC. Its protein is CASSQVLLNLAEQYF.

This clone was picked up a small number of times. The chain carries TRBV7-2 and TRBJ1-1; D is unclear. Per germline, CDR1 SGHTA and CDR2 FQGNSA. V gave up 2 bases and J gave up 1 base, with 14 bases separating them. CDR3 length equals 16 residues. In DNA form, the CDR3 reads TGTGCCAGCAGCTTAAGTGGAACATATCAGAACACTGAAGCTTTCTTT. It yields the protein CASSLSGTYQNTEAFF.

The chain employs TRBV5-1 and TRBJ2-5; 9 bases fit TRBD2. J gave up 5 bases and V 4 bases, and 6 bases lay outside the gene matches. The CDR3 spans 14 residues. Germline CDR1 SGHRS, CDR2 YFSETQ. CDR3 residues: CASSTGTSRETQYF. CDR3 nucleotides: TGCGCCAGCAGCACTGGGACTAGCAGGGAGACCCAGTACTTC. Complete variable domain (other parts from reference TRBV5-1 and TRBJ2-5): KAGVTQTPRYLIKTRGQQVTLSCSPISGHRSVSWYQQTPGQGLQFLFEYFSETQRNKGNFPGRFSGRQFSNSRSEMNVSTLELGDSALYLCASSTGTSRETQYFGPGTRLLVL.

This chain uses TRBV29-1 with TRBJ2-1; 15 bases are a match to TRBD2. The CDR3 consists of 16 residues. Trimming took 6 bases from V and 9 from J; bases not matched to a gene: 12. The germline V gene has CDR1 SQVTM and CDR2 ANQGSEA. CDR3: CSVAAYGTSGGREQFF. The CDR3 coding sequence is TGCAGCGTCGCGGCCTACGGGACTAGCGGGGGGCGTGAGCAGTTCTTC.

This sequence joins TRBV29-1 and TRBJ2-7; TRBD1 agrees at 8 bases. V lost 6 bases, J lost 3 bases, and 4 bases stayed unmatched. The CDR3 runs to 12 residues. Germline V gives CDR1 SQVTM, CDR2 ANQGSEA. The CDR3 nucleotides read TGCAGCGTGGTAGGACAGGGCTACGAGCAGTACTTC. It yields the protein CSVVGQGYEQYF.

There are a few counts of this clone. CDR3 residues: CASSYLTSGGVETQYF. The CDR3 DNA sequence: TGTGCCAGCAGTTACTTGACTAGCGGGGGTGTTGAGACCCAGTACTTC. This chain joins TRBV6-6 and TRBJ2-5; the match to TRBD2 covers 12 bases. The CDR3 covers 16 residues. V shed 1 base and J 5 bases; nucleotides not matched to a gene: 5. CDR1 and CDR2 (germline): MNHNY, SVGAGI (reference sequence).

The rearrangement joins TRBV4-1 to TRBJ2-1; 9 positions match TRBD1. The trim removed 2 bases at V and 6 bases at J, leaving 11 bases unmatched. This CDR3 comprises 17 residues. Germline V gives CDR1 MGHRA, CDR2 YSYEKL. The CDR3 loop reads CASSQFGAGTGTNEQFF. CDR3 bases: TGCGCCAGCAGCCAATTCGGAGCCGGGACAGGGACCAATGAGCAGTTCTTC.

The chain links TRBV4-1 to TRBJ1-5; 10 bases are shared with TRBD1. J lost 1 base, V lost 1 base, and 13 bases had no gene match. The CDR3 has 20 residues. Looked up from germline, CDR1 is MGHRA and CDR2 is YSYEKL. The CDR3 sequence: CASSQGWKTGGASSNQPQHF. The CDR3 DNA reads TGCGCCAGCAGCCAAGGTTGGAAGACAGGGGGCGCGTCGAGCAATCAGCCCCAGCATTTT.

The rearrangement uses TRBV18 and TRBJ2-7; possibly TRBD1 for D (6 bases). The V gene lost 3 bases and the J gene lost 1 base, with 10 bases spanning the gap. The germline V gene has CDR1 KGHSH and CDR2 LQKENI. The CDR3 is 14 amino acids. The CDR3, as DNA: TGTGCCAGCTCACCCCGGACAGAGTCCTACGAGCAGTACTTC. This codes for CASSPRTESYEQYF.

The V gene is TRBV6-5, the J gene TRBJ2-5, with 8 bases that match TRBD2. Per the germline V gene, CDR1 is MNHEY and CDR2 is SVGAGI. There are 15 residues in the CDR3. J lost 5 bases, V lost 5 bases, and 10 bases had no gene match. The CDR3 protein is CASSTGLAYGETQYF. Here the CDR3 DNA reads TGTGCCAGCAGTACCGGACTAGCTTATGGGGAGACCCAGTACTTC.

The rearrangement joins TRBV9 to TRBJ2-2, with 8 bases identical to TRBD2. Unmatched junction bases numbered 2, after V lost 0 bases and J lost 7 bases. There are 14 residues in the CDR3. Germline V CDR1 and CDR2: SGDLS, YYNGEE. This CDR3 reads CASSVVSGGGELFF. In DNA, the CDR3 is TGTGCCAGCAGCGTAGTGAGCGGGGGCGGGGAGCTGTTTTTT.

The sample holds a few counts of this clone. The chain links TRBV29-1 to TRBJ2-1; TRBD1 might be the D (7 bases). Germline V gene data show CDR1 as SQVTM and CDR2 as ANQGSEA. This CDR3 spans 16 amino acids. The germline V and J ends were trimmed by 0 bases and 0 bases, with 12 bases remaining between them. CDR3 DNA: TGCAGCGTTGAAGATCGGAGGGGGCCCTCCTACAATGAGCAGTTCTTC. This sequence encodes CSVEDRRGPSYNEQFF.

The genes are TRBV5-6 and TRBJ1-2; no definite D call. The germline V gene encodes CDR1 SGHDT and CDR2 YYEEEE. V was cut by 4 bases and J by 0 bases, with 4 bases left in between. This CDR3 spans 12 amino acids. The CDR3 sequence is CASSQTNYGYTF. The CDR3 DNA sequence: TGTGCCAGCAGCCAGACTAACTATGGCTACACCTTC.

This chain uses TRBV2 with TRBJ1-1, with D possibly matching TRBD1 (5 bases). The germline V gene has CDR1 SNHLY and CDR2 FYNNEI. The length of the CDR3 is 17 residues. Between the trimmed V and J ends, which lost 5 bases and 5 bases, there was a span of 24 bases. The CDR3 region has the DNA TGTGCCAGCAGTTGGGGGGACGGGGTAGGATCGGTTACTGAAGCTTTCTTT. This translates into CASSWGDGVGSVTEAFF.

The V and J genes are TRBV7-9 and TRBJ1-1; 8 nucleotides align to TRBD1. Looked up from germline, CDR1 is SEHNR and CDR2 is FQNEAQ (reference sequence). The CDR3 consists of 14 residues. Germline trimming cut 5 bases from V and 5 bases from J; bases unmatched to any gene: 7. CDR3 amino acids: CASSHQGARTEAFF. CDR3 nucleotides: TGTGCCAGCAGCCATCAGGGGGCGAGGACTGAAGCTTTCTTT.

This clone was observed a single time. The CDR3 nucleotides are TGCGCCAGCAGCTTGGGCGGCCCCAGCACAGATACGCAGTATTTT. Its protein product is CASSLGGPSTDTQYF. The chain employs TRBV5-1 and TRBJ2-3; D is unclear. V was trimmed by 0 bases and J by 0 bases, leaving 8 bases between them. CDR3 length equals 15 residues. The V gene's germline CDR1 is SGHRS and CDR2 YFSETQ.

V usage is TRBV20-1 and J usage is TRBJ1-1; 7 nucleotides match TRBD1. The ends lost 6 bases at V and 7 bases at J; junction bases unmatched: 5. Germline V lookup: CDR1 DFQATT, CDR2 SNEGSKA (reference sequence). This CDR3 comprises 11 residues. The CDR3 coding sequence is TGCAGTGCCCTCCGGGACAGTGAAGCTTTCTTT. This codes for CSALRDSEAFF.

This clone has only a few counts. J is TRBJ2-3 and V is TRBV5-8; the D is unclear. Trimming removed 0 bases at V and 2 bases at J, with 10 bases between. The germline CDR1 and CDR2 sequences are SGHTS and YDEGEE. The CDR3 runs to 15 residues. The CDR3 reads CASSLASGFTDTQYF. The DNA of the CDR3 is TGTGCCAGCAGCTTGGCCAGTGGTTTCACAGATACGCAGTATTTT.

CDR3 in amino acids: CSARDGYEQYF. The CDR3 region has the DNA TGCAGTGCTAGAGACGGCTACGAGCAGTACTTC. The chain links TRBV20-1 to TRBJ2-7; D is ambiguous. V shed 0 bases and J shed 3 bases, with 3 bases lying between them. Germline-derived CDR1 and CDR2 are DFQATT and SNEGSKA (reference sequence). The CDR3 totals 11 residues.

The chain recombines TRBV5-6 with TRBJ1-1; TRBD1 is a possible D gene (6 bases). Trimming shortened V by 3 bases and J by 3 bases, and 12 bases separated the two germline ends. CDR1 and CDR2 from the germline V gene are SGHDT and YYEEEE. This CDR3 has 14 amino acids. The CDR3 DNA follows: TGTGCCAGCAGCTACGGACAGAGGCACACTGAAGCTTTCTTT. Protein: CASSYGQRHTEAFF.